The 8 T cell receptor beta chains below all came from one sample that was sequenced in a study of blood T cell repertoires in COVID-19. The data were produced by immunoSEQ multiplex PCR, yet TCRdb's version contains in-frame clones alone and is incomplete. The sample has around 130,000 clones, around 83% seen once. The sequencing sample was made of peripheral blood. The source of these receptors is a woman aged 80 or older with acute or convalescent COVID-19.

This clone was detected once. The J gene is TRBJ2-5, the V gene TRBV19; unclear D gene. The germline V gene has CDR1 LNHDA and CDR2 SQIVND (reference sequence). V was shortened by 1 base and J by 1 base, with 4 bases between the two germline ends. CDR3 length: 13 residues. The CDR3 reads CASSIGSQETQYF. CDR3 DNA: TGTGCCAGTAGTATAGGGAGCCAAGAGACCCAGTACTTC.

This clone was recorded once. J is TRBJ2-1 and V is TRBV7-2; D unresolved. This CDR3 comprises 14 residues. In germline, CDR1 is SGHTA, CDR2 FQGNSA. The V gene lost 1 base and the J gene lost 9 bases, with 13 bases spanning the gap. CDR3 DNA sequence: TGTGCCAGCAGCTTAGGAGGTAGTTCCGCTGAGCAGTTCTTC. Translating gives CASSLGGSSAEQFF.

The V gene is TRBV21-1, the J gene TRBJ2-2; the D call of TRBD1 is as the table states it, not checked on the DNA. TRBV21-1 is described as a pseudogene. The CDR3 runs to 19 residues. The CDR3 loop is CASRPSRYSGFGGTGELFF. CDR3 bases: TGTGCCAGCAGGCCAAGCCGCTACAGTGGATTCGGTGGGACCGGGGAGCTGTTTTTT.

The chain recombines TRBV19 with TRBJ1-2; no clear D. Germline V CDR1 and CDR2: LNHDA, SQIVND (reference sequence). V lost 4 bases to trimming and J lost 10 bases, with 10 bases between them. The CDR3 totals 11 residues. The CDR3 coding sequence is TGTGCCAGTAGTACGTCCCGGGTCTACACCTTC. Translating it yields CASSTSRVYTF.

The CDR3 is CASRGQGRIYGYTF. The CDR3 bases are TGTGCCAGCAGAGGACAGGGGCGAATCTATGGCTACACCTTC. V usage is TRBV6-6 and J usage is TRBJ1-2, with TRBD1 identical over 9 bases. The CDR3 is 14 amino acids. Germline trimming cut 6 bases from V and 4 bases from J; bases unmatched to any gene: 6. Looked up from germline, CDR1 is MNHNY and CDR2 is SVGAGI (reference sequence).

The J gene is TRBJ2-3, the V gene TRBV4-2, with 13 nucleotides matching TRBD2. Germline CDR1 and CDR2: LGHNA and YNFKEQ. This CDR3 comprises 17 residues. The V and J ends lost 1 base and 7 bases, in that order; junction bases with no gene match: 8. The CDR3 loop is CASSQATSGGALYTQYF. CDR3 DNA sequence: TGTGCCAGCAGCCAAGCAACTAGCGGGGGGGCCTTATATACGCAGTATTTT.

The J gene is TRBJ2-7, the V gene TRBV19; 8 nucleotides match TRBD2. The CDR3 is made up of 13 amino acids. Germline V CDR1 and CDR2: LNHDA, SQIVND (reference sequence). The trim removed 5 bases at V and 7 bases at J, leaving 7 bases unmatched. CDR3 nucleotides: TGTGCCAGTAGTGGGAGCGGGAGAAGGGAGCAGTACTTC. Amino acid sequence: CASSGSGRREQYF.

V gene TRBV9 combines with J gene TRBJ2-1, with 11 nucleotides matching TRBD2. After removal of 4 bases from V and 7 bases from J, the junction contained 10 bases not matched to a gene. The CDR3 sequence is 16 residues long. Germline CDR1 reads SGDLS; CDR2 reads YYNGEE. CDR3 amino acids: CASSPRHSGGANEQFF. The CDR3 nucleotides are TGTGCCAGCAGCCCCCGCCATAGCGGGGGGGCGAATGAGCAGTTCTTC. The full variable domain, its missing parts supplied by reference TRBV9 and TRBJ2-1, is DSGVTQTPKHLITATGQRVTLRCSPRSGDLSVYWYQQSLDQGLQFLIQYYNGEERAKGNILERFSAQQFPDLHSELNLSSLELGDSALYFCASSPRHSGGANEQFFGPGTRLTVL.